A selection of T cell receptor beta chains follows, all from one sample in a study of blood T cell repertoires in COVID-19. Repertoires were generated with immunoSEQ multiplex PCR, while TCRdb's copy carries only in-frame clones and drops some. Of 140,000 to 150,000 clones detected, roughly 89% appear once; the ten largest clones hold 5% to 7%. The sample consisted of PBMCs or T cells enriched from blood (not recorded which). These receptors were taken from a woman aged 45-65 years who had been exposed to COVID-19. CDR3s include the opening cysteine and the closing phenylalanine or tryptophan. A D gene is named only where the DNA matches it firmly. Where a row states a size, it is once, few, many or the class of an expanded clone; other rows omit it.

>TRBV7-9|TRBJ1-2|-|-
TGTGCCAGCAGCTTAGGGTCATTGGGCGGCTACACCTTC
CASSLGSLGGYTF
>TRBV29-1|TRBJ1-5|once|-
TGCAGCGTTGATCTCAAAGGCGGGGCCCAGCATTTT
CSVDLKGGAQHF
>TRBV9|TRBJ2-1|-|TRBD2
TGTGCCAGCAGCGTAGGGTTGTGGGAGGGCCGCAATGAGCAGTTCTTC
CASSVGLWEGRNEQFF
>TRBV5-8|TRBJ1-4|-|TRBD1
TGTGCCAGCAGCTTGGGAGTGGACAGGAGACGTGAAAAACTGTTTTTT
CASSLGVDRRREKLFF
>TRBV4-2|TRBJ2-7|-|-
TGTGCCAGCAGCCAATGGGGACAAGAGACGTCCTACGAGCAGTACTTC
CASSQWGQETSYEQYF
>TRBV7-3|TRBJ2-5|-|TRBD1
TGTGCCAGCAGCTTAAGCCCCGGACAGGGGGAGACCCAGTACTTC
CASSLSPGQGETQYF
>TRBV7-6|TRBJ2-7|-|TRBD2
TGTGCCAGCAGCCCGATTAGCGGGGGGCCAAACGAGCAGTACTTC
CASSPISGGPNEQYF
>TRBV29-1|TRBJ2-1|-|-
TGCAGCGCGGCTGGTGTCCGGGAATCCTACAATGAGCAGTTCTTC
CSAAGVRESYNEQFF
>TRBV5-1|TRBJ2-7|-|TRBD2
TGCGCCAGCAGCTCGGGACTAGCGGGGGGGAAGATATACGAGCAGTACTTC
CASSSGLAGGKIYEQYF
>TRBV5-6|TRBJ2-3|-|-
TGTGCCAGCAGCTTAGGGAGAGGCACAGATACGCAGTATTTT
CASSLGRGTDTQYF
>TRBV7-2|TRBJ2-1|-|-
TGTGCCAGCAGCTTAGACTCGACTAGCTACAATGAGCAGTTCTTC
CASSLDSTSYNEQFF
>TRBV11-3|TRBJ2-1|-|TRBD1
TGTGCCAGCAGCTCGACAGGGGGAGGGGAGCAGTTCTTC
CASSSTGGGEQFF
>TRBV3-1/TRBV3-2|TRBJ2-1|-|TRBD2
TGTGCCAGCAGCCCGGGACTAGCGGGAAATCGGTTCTTC
CASSPGLAGNRFF
>TRBV7-2|TRBJ1-3|-|-
TGTGCCAGCAGCCTCGAGTCTACTGGAAACACCATATATTTT
CASSLESTGNTIYF
>TRBV9|TRBJ1-2|-|-
TGTGCCAGCAGCGTAGGGACAGTAGGCGGCTACACCTTC
CASSVGTVGGYTF
>TRBV9|TRBJ2-1|-|-
TGTGCCAGCACGGGGGGCGACTCCTACAATGAGCAGTTCTTC
CASTGGDSYNEQFF
>TRBV25-1|TRBJ1-1|-|-
TGTGCCAGCAGTGGGGTGGGGGGAGCTGAAGCTTTCTTT
CASSGVGGAEAFF
>TRBV30|TRBJ2-3|-|TRBD1
TGTGCCTGGGGTCACGGGACAGACGGGACAGATACGCAGTATTTT
CAWGHGTDGTDTQYF
>TRBV27|TRBJ2-5|-|-
TGTGCCAGCAGTTTATCATCGAGCGGATTCCAAGAGACCCAGTACTTC
CASSLSSSGFQETQYF
>TRBV7-9|TRBJ1-1|-|-
TGTGCCATGCGGGCCGTCAAGGGCACTGAAGCTTTCTTT
CAMRAVKGTEAFF
>TRBV6-2/TRBV6-3|TRBJ2-7|-|-
TGTGCCAGCAGCCGAGGACTTGGCGAGCAGTACTTC
CASSRGLGEQYF
>TRBV2|TRBJ2-7|few|TRBD1
TGTGCCAGCAGGGCCCTCCCCGGGACAGATATCTACGAGCAGTACTTC
CASRALPGTDIYEQYF
>TRBV5-1|TRBJ2-7|-|-
TGCGCCAGCAGTACGACAGGCCTGGGGCAGTACTTC
CASSTTGLGQYF
>TRBV9|TRBJ2-2|-|TRBD2
TGTGCCAGCAGCCCCGGAGCGGGGGGCTATGACACCGGGGAGCTGTTTTTT
CASSPGAGGYDTGELFF
>TRBV9|TRBJ1-1|-|-
TGTGCCAGCAGCCCATTTCACTCCCTGAGCATGAACACTGAAGCTTTCTTT
CASSPFHSLSMNTEAFF
>TRBV9|TRBJ1-6|-|TRBD1
TGTGCCAGCAGCCCACAGACAGGGTATGTCAATTCACCCCTCCACTTT
CASSPQTGYVNSPLHF
>TRBV9|TRBJ2-3|-|TRBD2
TGTGCCAGCAGCGTCGGGAGCGGGAGAGTAGGGGATACGCAGTATTTT
CASSVGSGRVGDTQYF
>TRBV7-2|TRBJ2-7|-|-
TGTGCCAGCAGCTCCCCTGGACAGCCCTCCTACGAGCAGTACTTC
CASSSPGQPSYEQYF
>TRBV19|TRBJ2-7|-|-
TGTGCCAGTAGTACACAGGACTGGAGGGCCAACGAGCAGTACTTC
CASSTQDWRANEQYF
>TRBV10-1|TRBJ2-1|-|-
TGCGCCAACCCGCTAATCCCCCGCACTACTTTAAGCTCCTACAATGAGCAGTTCTTC
CANPLIPRTTLSSYNEQFF
>TRBV20-1|TRBJ1-2|-|TRBD1
TGCAGTGCTAGTACAGGGGCCTGGGGCGGCTACACCTTC
CSASTGAWGGYTF
>TRBV5-6|TRBJ1-6|-|-
TGTGCCAGCAACCCGGGGCAGGGGCGTAATTCACCCCTCCACTTT
CASNPGQGRNSPLHF
>TRBV7-6|TRBJ2-3|-|TRBD2
TGTGCCAGCAGCCTGAAGGGGCGGGGACTAGCGGCCCCTAGGGATACGCAGTATTTT
CASSLKGRGLAAPRDTQYF
>TRBV9|TRBJ2-3|-|TRBD2
TGTGCCAGCAGCGTCGGGACTAGCGGGCCGCAAGATACGCAGTATTTT
CASSVGTSGPQDTQYF
>TRBV18|TRBJ1-2|-|-
TGTGCCAGCTCACCATCCAGCGAGAGGAGCTACACCTTC
CASSPSSERSYTF
>TRBV29-1|TRBJ2-3|once|-
TGCAGCGTTGAGAGAGGGTTGGGGGATACGCAGTATTTT
CSVERGLGDTQYF
>TRBV12-1|TRBJ2-2|-|-
TGTGCCAGCAGCTCGGGCGGGACTAGCGGGCTATGTTATAACACCGGGGAGCTGTTTTTT
CASSSGGTSGLCYNTGELFF
>TRBV19|TRBJ2-1|-|TRBD2
TGTGCCAGTAGGGGGCCTGGACTAGGAGTCAATGAGCAGTTCTTC
CASRGPGLGVNEQFF
>TRBV10-1|TRBJ2-3|-|-
TGCGCCAGCAGTGAGTATCGCGCTCACACAGATACGCAGTATTTT
CASSEYRAHTDTQYF